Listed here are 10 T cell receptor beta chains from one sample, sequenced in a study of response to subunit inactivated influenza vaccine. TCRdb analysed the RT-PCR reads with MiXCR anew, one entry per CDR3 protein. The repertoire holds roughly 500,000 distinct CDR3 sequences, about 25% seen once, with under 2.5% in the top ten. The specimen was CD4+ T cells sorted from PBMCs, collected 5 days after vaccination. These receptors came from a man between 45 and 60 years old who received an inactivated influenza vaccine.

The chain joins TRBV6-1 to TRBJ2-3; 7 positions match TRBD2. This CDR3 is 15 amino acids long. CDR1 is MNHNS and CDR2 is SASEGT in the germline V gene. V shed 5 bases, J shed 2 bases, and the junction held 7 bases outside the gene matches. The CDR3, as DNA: TGTGCCAGCAGTCCGAGCGGGACCCCCACAGATACGCAGTATTTT. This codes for CASSPSGTPTDTQYF.

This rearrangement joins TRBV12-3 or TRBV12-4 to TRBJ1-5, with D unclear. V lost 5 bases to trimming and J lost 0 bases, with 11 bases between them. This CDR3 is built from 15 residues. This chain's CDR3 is CASSPRGYSNQPQHF. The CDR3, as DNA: TGTGCCAGCAGTCCCCGCGGGTATAGCAATCAGCCCCAGCATTTT.

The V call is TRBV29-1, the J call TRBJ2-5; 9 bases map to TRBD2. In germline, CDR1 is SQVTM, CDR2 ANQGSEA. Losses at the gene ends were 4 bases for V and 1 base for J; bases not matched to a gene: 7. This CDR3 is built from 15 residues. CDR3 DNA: TGCAGCGTTGGTAGTTTAGCGGGGGTCCAAGAGACCCAGTACTTC. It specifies CSVGSLAGVQETQYF. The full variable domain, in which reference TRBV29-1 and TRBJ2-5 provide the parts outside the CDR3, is SAVISQKPSRDICQRGTSLTIQCQVDSQVTMMFWYRQQPGQSLTLIATANQGSEATYESGFVIDKFPISRPNLTFSTLTVSNMSPEDSSIYLCSVGSLAGVQETQYFGPGTRLLVL.

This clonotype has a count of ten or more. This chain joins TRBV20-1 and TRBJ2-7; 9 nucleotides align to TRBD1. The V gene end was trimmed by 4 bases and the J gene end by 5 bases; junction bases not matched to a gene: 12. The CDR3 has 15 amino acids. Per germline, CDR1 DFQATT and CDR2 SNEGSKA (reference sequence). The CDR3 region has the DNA TGCAGTGCTACTGCCGGGGACAGGGTTTTCGACGAGCAGTACTTC. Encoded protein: CSATAGDRVFDEQYF.

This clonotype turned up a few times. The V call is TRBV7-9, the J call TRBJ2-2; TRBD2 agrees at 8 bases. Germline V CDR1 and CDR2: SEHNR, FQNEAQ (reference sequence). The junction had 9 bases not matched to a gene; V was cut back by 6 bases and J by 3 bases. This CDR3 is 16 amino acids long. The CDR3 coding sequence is TGTGCCAGCAGGACCGCGTGGACTAGCCACACCGGGGAGCTGTTTTTT. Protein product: CASRTAWTSHTGELFF.

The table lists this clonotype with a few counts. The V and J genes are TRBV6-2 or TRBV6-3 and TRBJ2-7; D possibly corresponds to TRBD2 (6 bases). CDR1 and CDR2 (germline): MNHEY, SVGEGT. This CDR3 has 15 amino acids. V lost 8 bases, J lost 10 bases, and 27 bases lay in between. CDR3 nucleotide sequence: TGTGCCAGCCAGAACACTAGCCGGGGCATAAATCTCCAGTACTTC. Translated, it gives CASQNTSRGINLQYF.

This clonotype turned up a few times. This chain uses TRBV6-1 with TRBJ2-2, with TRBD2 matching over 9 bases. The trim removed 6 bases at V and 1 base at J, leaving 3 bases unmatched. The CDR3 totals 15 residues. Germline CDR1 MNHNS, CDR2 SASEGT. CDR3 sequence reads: CASSMTSGNTGELFF. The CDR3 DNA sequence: TGTGCCAGCAGCATGACTAGCGGGAACACCGGGGAGCTGTTTTTT.

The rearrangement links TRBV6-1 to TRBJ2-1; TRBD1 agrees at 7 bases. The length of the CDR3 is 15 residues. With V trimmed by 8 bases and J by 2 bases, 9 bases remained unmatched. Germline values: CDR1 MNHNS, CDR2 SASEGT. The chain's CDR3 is CASGTGTVAYNEQFF. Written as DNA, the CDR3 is TGTGCCAGCGGTACCGGGACAGTTGCCTACAATGAGCAGTTCTTC.

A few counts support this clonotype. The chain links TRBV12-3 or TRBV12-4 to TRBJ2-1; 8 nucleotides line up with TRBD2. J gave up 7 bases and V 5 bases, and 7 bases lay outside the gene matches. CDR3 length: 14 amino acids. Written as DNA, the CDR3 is TGTGCCAGCAGTCCAAACGGGAGGGCGAATGAGCAGTTCTTC. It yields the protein CASSPNGRANEQFF.

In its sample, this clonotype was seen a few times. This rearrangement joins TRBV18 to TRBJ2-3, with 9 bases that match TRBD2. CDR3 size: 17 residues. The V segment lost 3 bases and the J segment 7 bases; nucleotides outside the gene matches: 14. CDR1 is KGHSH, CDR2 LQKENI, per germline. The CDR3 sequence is CASSPPRGGTPANTQYF. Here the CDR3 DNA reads TGTGCCAGCTCACCCCCGCGGGGGGGAACTCCCGCGAATACGCAGTATTTT.